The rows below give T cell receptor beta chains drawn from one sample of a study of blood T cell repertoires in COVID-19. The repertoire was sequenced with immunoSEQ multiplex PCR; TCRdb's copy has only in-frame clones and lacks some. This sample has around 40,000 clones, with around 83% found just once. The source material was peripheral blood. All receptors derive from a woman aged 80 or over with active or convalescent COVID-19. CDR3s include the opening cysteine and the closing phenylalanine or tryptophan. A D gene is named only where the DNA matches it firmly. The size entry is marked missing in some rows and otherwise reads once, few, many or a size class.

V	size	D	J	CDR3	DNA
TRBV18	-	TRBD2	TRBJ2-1	CASSPPVGTSGSDEQFF	TGTGCCAGCTCACCACCGGTTGGGACTAGCGGGAGCGATGAGCAGTTCTTC
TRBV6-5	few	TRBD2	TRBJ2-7	CASRLSGEAYEQYF	TGTGCCAGCAGACTAAGCGGGGAAGCCTACGAGCAGTACTTC
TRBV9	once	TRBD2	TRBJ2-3	CASSSGLAGVDTQYF	TGTGCCAGCAGCTCGGGACTAGCGGGAGTAGATACGCAGTATTTT
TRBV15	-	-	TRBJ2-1	CATSRDRGGATSYNEQFF	TGTGCCACCAGCAGAGATCGCGGCGGGGCGACCTCCTACAATGAGCAGTTCTTC
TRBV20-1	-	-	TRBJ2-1	CSAAADREQFF	TGCAGCGCCGCGGCGGATCGGGAGCAGTTCTTC
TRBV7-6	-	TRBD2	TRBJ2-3	CASSFLPRASGSGTDTQYF	TGTGCCAGCAGCTTTCTCCCCCGCGCTAGCGGGAGTGGGACAGATACGCAGTATTTT
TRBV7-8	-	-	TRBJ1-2	CASSPKPTVPPIF	TGTGCCAGCAGCCCCAAGCCTACAGTCCCCCCCATCTTC
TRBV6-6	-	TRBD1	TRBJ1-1	CASGDRVYTEAFF	TGTGCCAGCGGGGACAGGGTCTACACTGAAGCTTTCTTT
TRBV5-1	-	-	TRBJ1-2	CASSLAPGDVLSGYTF	TGCGCCAGCAGCTTGGCACCAGGGGATGTACTGTCTGGCTACACCTTC
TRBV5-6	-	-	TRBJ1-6	CASSLGQLYNSPLHF	TGTGCCAGCAGCTTGGGACAGCTATATAATTCACCCCTCCACTTT
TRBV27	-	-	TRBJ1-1	CASKRTANTEAFF	TGTGCCAGCAAGAGGACAGCGAACACTGAAGCTTTCTTT
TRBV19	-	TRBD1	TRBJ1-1	CASSIGQGHTEAFF	TGTGCCAGTAGTATAGGACAGGGGCACACTGAAGCTTTCTTT
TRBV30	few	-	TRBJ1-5	CAWSVAEGEPQHF	TGTGCCTGGAGTGTGGCAGAGGGCGAGCCCCAGCATTTT
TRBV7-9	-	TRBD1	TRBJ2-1	CAGTGSSYNEQFF	TGTGCCGGGACAGGGTCCTCCTACAATGAGCAGTTCTTC
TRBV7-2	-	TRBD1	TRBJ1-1	CASSPGQGAGKGAFF	TGTGCCAGCAGCCCGGGACAGGGGGCTGGGAAGGGCGCTTTCTTT
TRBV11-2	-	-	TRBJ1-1	CASTQTQVTEAFF	TGTGCCAGCACCCAGACACAAGTCACTGAAGCTTTCTTT
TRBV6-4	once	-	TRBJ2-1	CATVRGTISGIFLHNEQFF	TGTGCCACCGTACGGGGTACTATCTCGGGAATATTCCTACATAATGAGCAGTTCTTC
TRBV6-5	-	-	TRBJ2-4	CASSSGDTGDIQYF	TGTGCCAGCAGTTCGGGAGACACGGGGGACATTCAGTACTTC
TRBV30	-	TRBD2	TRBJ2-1	CAWSGGGFLFPGSGRRNSYNEQFF	TGTGCCTGGAGTGGGGGTGGGTTCTTGTTTCCTGGTAGCGGGAGGAGGAATTCCTACAATGAGCAGTTCTTC
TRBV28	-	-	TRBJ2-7	CASTRLGLLADYEQYF	TGTGCCAGCACGCGTCTCGGACTACTGGCTGACTACGAGCAGTACTTC
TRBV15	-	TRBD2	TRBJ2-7	CATSRGLASYEQYF	TGTGCCACCAGCAGGGGACTAGCTTCCTACGAGCAGTACTTC
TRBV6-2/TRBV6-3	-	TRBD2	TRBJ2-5	CASSATSGRARGQETQYF	TGTGCCAGCAGTGCGACTAGCGGGAGGGCCCGCGGCCAAGAGACCCAGTACTTC
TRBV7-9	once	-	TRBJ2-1	CASTPGSYNEQFF	TGTGCCAGCACCCCAGGCTCCTACAATGAGCAGTTCTTC
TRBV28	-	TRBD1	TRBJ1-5	CASSLGGGGSLQPQHF	TGTGCCAGCAGTCTCGGCGGAGGGGGCAGTCTACAGCCCCAGCATTTT
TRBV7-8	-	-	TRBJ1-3	CASSLGLLGGGNTIYF	TGTGCCAGCAGCTTAGGTTTATTAGGAGGAGGAAACACCATATATTTT